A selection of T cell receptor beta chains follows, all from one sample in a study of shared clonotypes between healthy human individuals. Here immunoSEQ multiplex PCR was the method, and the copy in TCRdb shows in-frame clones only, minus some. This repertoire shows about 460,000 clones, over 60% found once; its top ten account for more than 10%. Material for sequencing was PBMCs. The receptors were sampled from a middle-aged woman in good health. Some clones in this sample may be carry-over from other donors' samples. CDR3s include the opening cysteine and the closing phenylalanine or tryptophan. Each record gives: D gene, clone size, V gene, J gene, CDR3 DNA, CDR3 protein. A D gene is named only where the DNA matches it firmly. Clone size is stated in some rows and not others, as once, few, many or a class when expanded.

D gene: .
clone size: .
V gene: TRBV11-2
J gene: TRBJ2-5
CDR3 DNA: TGTGCCAGCAGCTTAAGGTGGAACCAAGAGACCCAGTACTTC
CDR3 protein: CASSLRWNQETQYF

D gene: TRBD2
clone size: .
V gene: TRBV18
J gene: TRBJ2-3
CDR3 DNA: TGTGCCAGCTCACCAACTAGCGGGAGTACAGATACGCAGTATTTT
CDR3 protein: CASSPTSGSTDTQYF

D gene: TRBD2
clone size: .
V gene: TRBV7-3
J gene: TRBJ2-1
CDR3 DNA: TGTGCCAGCAGCTTAGACGGGAGGGTAATAGGGCAGTTCTTC
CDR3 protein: CASSLDGRVIGQFF

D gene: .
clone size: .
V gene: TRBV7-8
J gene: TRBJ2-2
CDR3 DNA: TGTGCCAGCAGCTTAGCGAAAATATTAGCCGGAGTGAACACCGGGGAGCTGTTTTTT
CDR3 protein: CASSLAKILAGVNTGELFF

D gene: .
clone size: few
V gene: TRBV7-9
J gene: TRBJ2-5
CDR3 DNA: TGTGCCAGCAGCTTAATGGGGTCGGGGGCTCAGACCCAGTACTTC
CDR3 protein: CASSLMGSGAQTQYF

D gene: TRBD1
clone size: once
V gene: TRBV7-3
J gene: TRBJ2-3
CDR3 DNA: TGTGCCAGCAGTCCCGGGACAGGGGGAGCTACGCAGTATTTT
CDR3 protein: CASSPGTGGATQYF

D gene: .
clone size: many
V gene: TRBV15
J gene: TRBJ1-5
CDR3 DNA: TGTGCCACCAGCAGAGATCCGGGGGGTGGGCAGCCCCAGCATTTT
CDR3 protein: CATSRDPGGGQPQHF

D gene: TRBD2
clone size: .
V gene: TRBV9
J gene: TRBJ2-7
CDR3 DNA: TGTGCCAGCAGCGTAGGGGAGGGGCCCTACTCCTACGAGCAGTACTTC
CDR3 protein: CASSVGEGPYSYEQYF

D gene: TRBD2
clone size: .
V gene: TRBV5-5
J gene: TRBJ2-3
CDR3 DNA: TGTGCCAGCAGCTTACTAGCGGGCATTACTAGCACAGATACGCAGTATTTT
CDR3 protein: CASSLLAGITSTDTQYF

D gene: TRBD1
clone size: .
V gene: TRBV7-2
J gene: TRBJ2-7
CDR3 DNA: TGTGCCAGCAGCTTCACAGGGGGCGCGGGAGTATTTGTCTACGAGCAGTACTTC
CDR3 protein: CASSFTGGAGVFVYEQYF

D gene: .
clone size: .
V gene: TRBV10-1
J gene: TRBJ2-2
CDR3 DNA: TGCGCCAGCAGTAGACAAGACACCGGGGAGCTGTTTTTT
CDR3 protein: CASSRQDTGELFF

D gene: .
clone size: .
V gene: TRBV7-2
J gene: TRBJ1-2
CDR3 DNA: TGTGCCAGCAGCCCCTCCGGGCCCTTGGGCTATGGCTACACCTTC
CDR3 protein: CASSPSGPLGYGYTF

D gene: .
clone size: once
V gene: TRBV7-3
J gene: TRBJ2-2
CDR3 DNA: TGTGCCAGCAGCCCAAGGGGACCTACGAACACCGGGGAGCTGTTTTTT
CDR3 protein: CASSPRGPTNTGELFF

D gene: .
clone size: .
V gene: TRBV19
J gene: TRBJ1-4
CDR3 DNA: TGTGCCAGTAGTATGCGGGTAAAGAGTGAAAAACTGTTTTTT
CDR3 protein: CASSMRVKSEKLFF

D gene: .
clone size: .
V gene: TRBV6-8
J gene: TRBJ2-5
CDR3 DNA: TGTGCCAGCAGTTCCCGGGACGGAGCCCAAGAGACCCAGTACTTC
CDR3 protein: CASSSRDGAQETQYF

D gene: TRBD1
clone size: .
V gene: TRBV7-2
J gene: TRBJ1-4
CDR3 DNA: TGTGCCAGCAGGAAGCAGACAGGGGGTTTTCTTGTTAATGAAAAACTGTTTTTT
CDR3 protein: CASRKQTGGFLVNEKLFF

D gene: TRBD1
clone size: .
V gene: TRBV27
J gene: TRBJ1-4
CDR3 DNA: TGTGCCACGTCCCGGGACAGGGATGGTAATGAAAAACTGTTTTTT
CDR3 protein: CATSRDRDGNEKLFF

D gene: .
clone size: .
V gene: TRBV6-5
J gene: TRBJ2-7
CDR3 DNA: TGTGCCAGCAGTTACAGGACCGCTGCCTACGAGCAGTACTTC
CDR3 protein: CASSYRTAAYEQYF

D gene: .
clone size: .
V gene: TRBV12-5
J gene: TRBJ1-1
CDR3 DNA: TGTGCTAGTGGTTTGGCCTCGACCGCGAACACTGAAGCTTTCTTT
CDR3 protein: CASGLASTANTEAFF

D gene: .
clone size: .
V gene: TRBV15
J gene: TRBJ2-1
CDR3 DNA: TGTGCCACCAGCAGAGATGCGACAAGATACAATGAGCAGTTCTTC
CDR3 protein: CATSRDATRYNEQFF

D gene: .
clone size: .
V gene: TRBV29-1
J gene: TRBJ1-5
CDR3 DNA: TGCAGCGTGGGGGTAGGAGGTCCTAATCAGCCCCAGCATTTT
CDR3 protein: CSVGVGGPNQPQHF

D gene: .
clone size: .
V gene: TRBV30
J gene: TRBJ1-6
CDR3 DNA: TGTGCCTGGAACGGGAACCTCGGAACACCCCTCCACTTT
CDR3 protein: CAWNGNLGTPLHF

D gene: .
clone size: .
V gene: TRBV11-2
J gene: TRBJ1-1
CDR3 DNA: TGTGCCAGCAGCTACTCGGGGGGCGCTGAAGCTTTCTTT
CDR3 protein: CASSYSGGAEAFF

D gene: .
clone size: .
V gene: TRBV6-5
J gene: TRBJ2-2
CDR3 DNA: TGTGCCAGCAGTTACGGCAGAACCGGGGAGCTGTTTTTT
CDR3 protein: CASSYGRTGELFF

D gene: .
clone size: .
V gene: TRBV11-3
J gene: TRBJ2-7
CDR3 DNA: TGTGCCAGCAGCCAACAGGGATACGAGCAGTACTTC
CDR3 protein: CASSQQGYEQYF

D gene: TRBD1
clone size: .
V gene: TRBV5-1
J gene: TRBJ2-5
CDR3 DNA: TGCGCCAGCAGCTACGGACAGGGGGCGGAATCGGAGACCCAGTACTTC
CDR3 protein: CASSYGQGAESETQYF

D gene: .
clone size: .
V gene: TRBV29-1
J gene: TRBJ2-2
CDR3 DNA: TGCAGCGTCCCCCGAGGTTTTGGGACCGGGGAGCTGTTTTTT
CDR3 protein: CSVPRGFGTGELFF

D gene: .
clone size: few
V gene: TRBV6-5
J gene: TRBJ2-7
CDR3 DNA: TGTGCCAGCACCCCGAGGCGGAGCTCCTACGAGCAGTACTTC
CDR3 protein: CASTPRRSSYEQYF

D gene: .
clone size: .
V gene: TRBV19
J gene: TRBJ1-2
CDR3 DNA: TGTGCCAGTAGTATAGGACGGGACCAAGGGTTTGGCTACACCTTC
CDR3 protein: CASSIGRDQGFGYTF

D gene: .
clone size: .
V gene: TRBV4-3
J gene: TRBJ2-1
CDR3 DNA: TGCGCCAGCAGCCAGGGGGGTGGGGGCAATGAGCAGTTCTTC
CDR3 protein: CASSQGGGGNEQFF

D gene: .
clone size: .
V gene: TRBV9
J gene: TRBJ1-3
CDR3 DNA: TGTGCCAGCAGCGTAGGCGCCTCTGGAAACACCATATATTTT
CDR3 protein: CASSVGASGNTIYF

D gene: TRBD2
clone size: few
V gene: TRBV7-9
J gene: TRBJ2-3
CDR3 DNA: TGTGCCAGCAGCCCACGGGAGGGGTCTACGCAGTATTTT
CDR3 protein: CASSPREGSTQYF

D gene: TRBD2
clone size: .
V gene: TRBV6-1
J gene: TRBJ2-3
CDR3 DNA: TGTGCCACCAGTAGCGGGAGGGATTTCGATACGCAGTATTTT
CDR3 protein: CATSSGRDFDTQYF

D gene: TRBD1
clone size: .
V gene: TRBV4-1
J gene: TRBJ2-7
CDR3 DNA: TGCGCCAGCAGCCGGTCGCCTGGGACAGTTGTTTACGAGCAGTACTTC
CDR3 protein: CASSRSPGTVVYEQYF

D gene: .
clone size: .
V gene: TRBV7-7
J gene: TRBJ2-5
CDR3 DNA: TGTGCCAGCAGCTTAGGTGGGGATGGGACCCAGTACTTC
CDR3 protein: CASSLGGDGTQYF

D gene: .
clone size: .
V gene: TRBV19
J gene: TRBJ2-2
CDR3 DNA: TGTGCCAGTAGTATATGGGGGACCGGGGAGCTGTTTTTT
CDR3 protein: CASSIWGTGELFF

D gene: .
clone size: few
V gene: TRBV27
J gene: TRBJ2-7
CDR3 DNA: TGTGCCAGCAGTTTAAAGTCAGACCGCTACGAGCAGTACTTC
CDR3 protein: CASSLKSDRYEQYF

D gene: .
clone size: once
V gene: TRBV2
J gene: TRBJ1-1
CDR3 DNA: TGTGCCAGCAGTGAACTCACTGAAGCTTTCTTT
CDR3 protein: CASSELTEAFF

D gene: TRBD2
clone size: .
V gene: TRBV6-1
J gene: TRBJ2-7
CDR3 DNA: TGTGCCAGCAATCCTAGCGGCCTCGGGAACGAGCAGTACTTC
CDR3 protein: CASNPSGLGNEQYF

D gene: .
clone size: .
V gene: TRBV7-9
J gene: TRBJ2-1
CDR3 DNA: TGTGCCAGCAGCTTAGCTACTAGAAATCGTGAGCAGTTCTTC
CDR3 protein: CASSLATRNREQFF

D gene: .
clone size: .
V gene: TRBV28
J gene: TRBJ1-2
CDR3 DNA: TGTGCCAGCACCCAAGGGACACCCTCGAATTATGGCTACACCTTC
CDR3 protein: CASTQGTPSNYGYTF

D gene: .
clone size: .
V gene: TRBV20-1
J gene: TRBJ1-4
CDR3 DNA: TGCAGTGCTAACAGAATCGGGAAACTGTTTTTT
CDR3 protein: CSANRIGKLFF

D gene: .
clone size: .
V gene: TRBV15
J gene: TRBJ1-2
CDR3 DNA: TGTGCCACCAGCAGAGATGTGTCTGTTAACTATGGCTACACCTTC
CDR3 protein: CATSRDVSVNYGYTF

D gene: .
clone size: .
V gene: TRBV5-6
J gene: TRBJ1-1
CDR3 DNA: TGTGCCAGCAGCTCTACAGTGAACACTGAAGCTTTCTTT
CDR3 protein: CASSSTVNTEAFF

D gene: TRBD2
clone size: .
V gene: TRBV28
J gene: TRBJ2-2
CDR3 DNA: TGTGCCAGCAGGGCGGGACTAGCGGGGATCAACACCGGGGAGCTGTTTTTT
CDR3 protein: CASRAGLAGINTGELFF

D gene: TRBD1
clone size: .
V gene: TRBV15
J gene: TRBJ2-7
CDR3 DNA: TGTGCCACCAGCAGAGATCGGGTGACAGGGGGCGCGGGGCAGTACTTC
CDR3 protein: CATSRDRVTGGAGQYF

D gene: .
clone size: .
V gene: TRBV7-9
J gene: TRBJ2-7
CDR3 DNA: TGTGCCAGCAGCCAGACAACCTACGAGCAGTACTTC
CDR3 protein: CASSQTTYEQYF

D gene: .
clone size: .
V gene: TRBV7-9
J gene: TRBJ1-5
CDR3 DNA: TGTGCCAGCAGCTCCCAAGGGAACTATAGCAATCAGCCCCAGCATTTT
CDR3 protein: CASSSQGNYSNQPQHF

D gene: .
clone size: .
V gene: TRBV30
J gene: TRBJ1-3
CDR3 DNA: TGTGCCTGGGACGGGAGCTCTGGAAACACCATATATTTT
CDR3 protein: CAWDGSSGNTIYF

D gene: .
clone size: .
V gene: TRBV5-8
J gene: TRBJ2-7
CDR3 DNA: TGTGCCAGCAGCTTGGTGCTAAACAAGAAATCCTACGAGCAGTACTTC
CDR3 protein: CASSLVLNKKSYEQYF